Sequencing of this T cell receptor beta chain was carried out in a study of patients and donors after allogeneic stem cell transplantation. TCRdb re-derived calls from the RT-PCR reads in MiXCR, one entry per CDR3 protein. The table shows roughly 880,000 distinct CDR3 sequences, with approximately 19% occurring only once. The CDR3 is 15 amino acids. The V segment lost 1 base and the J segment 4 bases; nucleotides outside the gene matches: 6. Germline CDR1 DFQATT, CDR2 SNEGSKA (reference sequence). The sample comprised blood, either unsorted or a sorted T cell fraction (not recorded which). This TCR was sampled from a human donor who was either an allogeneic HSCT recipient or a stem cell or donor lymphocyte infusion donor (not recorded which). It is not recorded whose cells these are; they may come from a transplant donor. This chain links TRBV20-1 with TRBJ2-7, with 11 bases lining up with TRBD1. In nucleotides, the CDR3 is TGCAGTGCTAGAGGGATCGGACAGGGGGCTTACGAGCAGTACTTC. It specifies CSARGIGQGAYEQYF.